A single sample is the source of the 15 T cell receptor beta chains below, sequenced in a study of CD8+CD57+ T cells in acquired aplastic anemia. According to the study, genomic DNA was the template for TCR beta VDJ and CDR3 profiling. TCRdb redid the calling of the reads with MiXCR, one entry per CDR3 protein. The sample has 200,000 to 300,000 distinct CDR3 sequences, around 82% seen once. The patients chosen for sequencing had shown expansion of CD8+CD57+ cells (detected by flow cytometry). Material for sequencing was sorted CD4+, CD8+, or CD8+CD57+ T cells (not recorded which) from PBMCs. These receptors were obtained from a human donor with aplastic anemia.

CDR3 sequence (DNA): TGTGCCAGCAGCCAAACGGGCAGGGGCTTGGACTATGGCTACACCTTC. Encoded protein: CASSQTGRGLDYGYTF. J is TRBJ1-2 and V is TRBV14; TRBD1 is a possible D gene (6 bases). This CDR3 contains 16 residues. Germline V CDR1 and CDR2: SGHDN, FVKESK. Trimming left V 2 bases short and J 3 bases short, with 16 bases between. The variable domain in full, completed from reference TRBV14 and TRBJ1-2, reads EAGVTQFPSHSVIEKGQTVTLRCDPISGHDNLYWYRRVMGKEIKFLLHFVKESKQDESGMPNNRFLAERTGGTYSTLKVQPAELEDSGVYFCASSQTGRGLDYGYTFGSGTRLTVV.

Turning to this clonotype: A junction end diverges from the germline sequence, so it may reflect a read error. The chain is built from TRBV20-1 and TRBJ1-1; the D gene is possibly TRBD1 (6 bases). Per the germline V gene, CDR1 is DFQATT and CDR2 is SNEGSKA (reference sequence). The CDR3 extends over 15 amino acids. CDR3 loop: CSARDFGDTDTEAFF. CDR3 nucleotides: TGCAGTGCCAGAGATTTTGGGGACACCGACACTGAAGCTTTCTTT.

V is TRBV7-9 and J is TRBJ1-1; 8 bases are a match to TRBD1. CDR3 length: 13 amino acids. Trimming at V came to 3 bases and at J to 7 bases, leaving 4 bases not matched to a gene. The germline gives CDR1 SEHNR, CDR2 FQNEAQ (reference sequence). The CDR3 DNA is TGTGCCAGCAGCTTCACTACAGGGGGTGAAGCTTTCTTT. Translating gives CASSFTTGGEAFF.

The chain joins TRBV7-8 to TRBJ1-1, with TRBD1 matching over 7 bases. Per germline, CDR1 SGHVS and CDR2 FQNEAQ. V lost 1 base and J lost 6; bases outside the gene matches: 8. CDR3 length: 15 amino acids. DNA for the CDR3: TGTGCCAGCAGCTTAGATCCAAAAGGGACAGCTGAAGCTTTCTTT. As protein: CASSLDPKGTAEAFF.

On this clonotype itself: Relative to the germline gene, one junction end is altered; a read error may explain this. The CDR3 region is CASSIAMTGNNEPFF. DNA for the CDR3: TGTGCCAGCAGTATAGCTATGACAGGCAACAATGAGCCGTTCTTT. The genes are TRBV19 and TRBJ1-1, with D possibly matching TRBD1 (6 bases). The germline V gene has CDR1 LNHDA and CDR2 SQIVND (reference sequence). This CDR3 region has 15 residues.

This clonotype was counted a single time. A read error may explain this, as a much larger clone is one base away. The DNA is left out, because the CDR3 cannot be placed on it with certainty; the CDR3 is given as TCRdb lists it. The V gene is TRBV7-9, the J gene TRBJ1-2; TRBD1, the table's D call, lacks a check against the DNA. The CDR3 is 16 residues long, ends included. Germline V gene lookup returns CDR1 SEHNR and CDR2 FQNEAQ (reference sequence). The CDR3 is CASSLLPGELFFGYTF.

As concerns this clonotype: The final CDR3 position lacks the conserved phenylalanine or tryptophan, pointing to a likely read error. The DNA is left out, because the CDR3 cannot be placed on it with certainty; the CDR3 is given as TCRdb lists it. The V call is TRBV7-3, the J call TRBJ1-2. Germline V gives CDR1 SGHTA, CDR2 FQGTGA. 12 amino acids form the CDR3, both terminal residues included. CDR3 amino acids: CASSSGGTCGET.

About this clonotype itself: One end of the junction does not line up with germline, which may come from a read error. The V and J genes are TRBV5-1 and TRBJ2-1; possibly TRBD1 or TRBD2 for D (5 bases each). This CDR3 spans 13 amino acids. Germline V gene sequence: CDR1 SGHRS, CDR2 YFSETQ. CDR3 protein: CASSLTRGAEQFF. The CDR3 region has the DNA TGTGCTAGCAGCTTGACACGGGGCGCCGAGCAGTTCTTC. Combining the CDR3 with reference TRBV5-1 and TRBJ2-1 gives the whole variable domain KAGVTQTPRYLIKTRGQQVTLSCSPISGHRSVSWYQQTPGQGLQFLFEYFSETQRNKGNFPGRFSGRQFSNSRSEMNVSTLELGDSALYLCASSLTRGAEQFFGPGTRLTVL.

A note on this clonotype: The CDR3 end shows no conserved phenylalanine or tryptophan, and so a read error is likely. Because the CDR3's place on the DNA is in doubt, the DNA is left out and the CDR3 is given as listed by TCRdb. The chain couples TRBV19 to TRBJ2-1. From germline, CDR1 is LNHDA and CDR2 SQIVND (reference sequence). The CDR3 totals 16 residues, both ends included. CDR3 sequence reads: CASSITRRAYYEQHFV.

This clonotype was found once. The chain joins TRBV7-9 to TRBJ2-3; D remains unclear. Matching the DNA end better, TRBJ2-5 makes the J call doubtful. Germline V gene sequence: CDR1 SEHNR, CDR2 FQNEAQ (reference sequence). The CDR3 runs to 12 residues. The CDR3 is CARHVASETQYF. DNA for the CDR3: TGTGCCAGACACGTAGCTTCGGAGACCCAGTACTTC.

The V gene is TRBV7-8, the J gene TRBJ2-3; D call uncertain. This CDR3 is 14 amino acids long. V shed 0 bases and J shed 14 bases, with 18 bases lying between them. Germline V CDR1 and CDR2: SGHVS, FQNEAQ. DNA for the CDR3: TGTGCCAGCAGCTTAGCGGTTAGTCCCGAGGAAAGGTATTTT. This codes for CASSLAVSPEERYF.

This rearrangement joins TRBV7-9 to TRBJ1-2; unclear D gene. The CDR3 extends over 16 amino acids. Germline V gives CDR1 SEHNR, CDR2 FQNEAQ (reference sequence). Trimming left V 3 bases short and J 9 bases short, with 23 bases between. Here the CDR3 DNA reads TGTGCCAGCAGCTTTCATCCAGACGGGCCAGCCTTTTGCTACACCTTC. Protein product: CASSFHPDGPAFCYTF.

Of note for this clonotype: Here the CDR3 omits its conserved ending phenylalanine or tryptophan, so a read error is the likely source. No DNA is shown, since the ends of the CDR3 on it are uncertain; the CDR3 is the one TCRdb lists. This CDR3 reads CATGGGGNIQNH. V and J are TRBV15 and TRBJ2-4. Germline V gene sequence: CDR1 LNHNV, CDR2 YYDKDF (reference sequence). The CDR3 has 12 residues if both end residues are counted.

The genes are TRBV7-9 and TRBJ1-6, with unresolved D. Trimming stripped 5 bases from V and 15 bases from J, with 26 bases between. The CDR3 has 16 residues. Per germline, CDR1 SEHNR and CDR2 FQNEAQ (reference sequence). In nucleotides, the CDR3 is TGTGCCAGCAGCCTCGTAGCGGCACAAGATACCCAGTACCTCCACTTT. Amino acids: CASSLVAAQDTQYLHF.

As concerns this clonotype: Without the conserved terminal phenylalanine or tryptophan, this CDR3 likely stems from a read error. The limits of the CDR3 on the DNA are not certain, so only TCRdb's listed CDR3 is given. This rearrangement joins TRBV7-9 to TRBJ2-1; TRBD1 reflects the table's D call only, with no check against the DNA. Ends included, the CDR3 has 13 residues. Germline V gene sequence: CDR1 SEHNR, CDR2 FQNEAQ (reference sequence). CDR3 sequence reads: CASSLGAGSRKEL.